This record covers a single T cell receptor beta chain. What it binds is unknown. Trimming shortened V by 3 bases and J by 1 base, and 12 bases separated the two germline ends. The germline V gene has CDR1 SEHNR and CDR2 FQNEAQ (reference sequence). The CDR3 totals 15 residues. Treatment meaning: approximately 9-day PBMC culture with coronavirus spike peptide pools or control peptides (ViraFEST assay). This entry is derived from a study of vaccination and CD4 T cells after COVID-19. Looking at the study overall: For post-vaccine samples, collection took place a median around 72 days after dose two, ranging from 14 to 241. Stimuli were overlapping spike peptide pools of SARS-CoV-2 and three common cold coronaviruses (HCoV-NL63, HCoV-OC43, HCoV-229E).

Notes on the study in general: Within the convalescent patients, spike mono-reactivity was found in 304 of 307 vaccine-specific clones.

Cultured CD4+ T-cell DNA underwent Oncomine TCR Beta short-read sequencing. TCRdb independently ran MiXCR on the PCR reads; one entry per CDR3 protein. The sample includes 7,900 or so distinct CDR3 sequences, 50% of them seen just once. Specimen: CD4+ T cells from blood, cultured in vitro. V is TRBV7-9 and J is TRBJ1-2, with D possibly matching TRBD1 (6 bases). The TCR sequence derives from a human donor who had recovered from COVID-19. Here the CDR3 DNA reads TGTGCCAGCAGCTTTGGGAACAGGGATAACTATGGCTACACCTTC. Translating gives CASSFGNRDNYGYTF.